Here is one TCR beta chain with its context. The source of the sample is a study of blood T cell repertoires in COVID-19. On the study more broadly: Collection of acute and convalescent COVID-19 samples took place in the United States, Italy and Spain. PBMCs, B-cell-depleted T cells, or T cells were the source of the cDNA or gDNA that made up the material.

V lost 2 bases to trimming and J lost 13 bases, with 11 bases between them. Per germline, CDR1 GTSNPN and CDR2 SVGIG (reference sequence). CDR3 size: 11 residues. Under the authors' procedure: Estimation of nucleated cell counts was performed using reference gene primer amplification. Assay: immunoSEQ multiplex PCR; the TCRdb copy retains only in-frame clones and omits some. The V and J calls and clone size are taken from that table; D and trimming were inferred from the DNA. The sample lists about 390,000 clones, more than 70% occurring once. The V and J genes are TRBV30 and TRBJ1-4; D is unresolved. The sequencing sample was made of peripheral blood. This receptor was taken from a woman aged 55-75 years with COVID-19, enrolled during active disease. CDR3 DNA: TGTGCCTGGAGTATTGGAGGTGGACTGTTTTTT. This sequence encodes CAWSIGGGLFF. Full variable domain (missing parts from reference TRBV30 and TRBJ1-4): SQTIHQWPATLVQPVGSPLSLECTVEGTSNPNLYWYRQAAGRGLQLLFYSVGIGQISSEVPQNLSASRPQDRQFILSSKKLLLSDSGFYLCAWSIGGGLFFGSGTQLSVL.